Listed here are 10 T cell receptor beta chains from one sample, sequenced in a study of T cells in Graves' hyperthyroidism and ophthalmopathy. Amplified TCR beta CDR3 regions came from RNA transcripts. Initially, a first-round RT-PCR of the TCR CDR3 employed the HTBI primer set. TCRdb reprocessed the multiplex PCR reads via MiXCR and lists one record per CDR3 protein. The table includes about 180,000 distinct CDR3 sequences, about 18% detected once. The sample comprised blood. These receptors originate from a woman aged 45-65 years with Graves' hyperthyroidism.

This chain uses TRBV27 with TRBJ2-1; 10 bases line up with TRBD2. Trimming took 5 bases from V and 8 from J; bases not matched to a gene: 9. This CDR3 has 15 residues. Germline loops: CDR1 MNHEY, CDR2 SMNVEV (reference sequence). DNA of the CDR3: TGTGCCAGCAGTACAGCTAGCGGGAGATCGTATGAGCAGTTCTTC. This translates into CASSTASGRSYEQFF.

This clonotype was counted at least ten times. The rearrangement uses TRBV29-1 and TRBJ2-7, with TRBD1 identical over 9 bases. V shed 2 bases, J shed 0 bases, and the junction held 17 bases outside the gene matches. CDR1 and CDR2 (germline): SQVTM, ANQGSEA. CDR3 size: 19 residues. CDR3 amino acids: CSVEPQGAGRSTSSYEQYF. The CDR3 coding sequence is TGCAGCGTTGAACCACAGGGGGCGGGCCGTTCGACCAGCTCCTACGAGCAGTACTTC.

This clonotype has a count of ten or more. J is TRBJ1-2 and V is TRBV6-1, with 7 bases aligning to TRBD1. With V trimmed by 6 bases and J by 0 bases, 13 bases remained unmatched. The CDR3 runs 17 residues. The germline CDR1 and CDR2 sequences are MNHNS and SASEGT. The CDR3 DNA reads as TGTGCCAGCAGCCAAGTCACGCTGGGACAGCCTAACTATGGCTACACCTTC. Translation gives CASSQVTLGQPNYGYTF.

In this sample, this clonotype turned up many times. The gene calls are TRBV29-1 and TRBJ2-6; 12 bases match TRBD1. Germline V lookup: CDR1 SQVTM, CDR2 ANQGSEA. V lost 5 bases and J lost 2; bases outside the gene matches: 7. CDR3 length: 17 residues. CDR3: CSVWDRGQNPGANVLTF. DNA for the CDR3: TGCAGCGTTTGGGACAGGGGGCAAAATCCTGGGGCCAACGTCCTGACTTTC.

In this sample, this clonotype turned up a few times. The rearrangement uses TRBV19 and TRBJ1-1; D unclear. V gave up 3 bases and J gave up 4 bases, with 12 bases separating them. CDR1 is LNHDA, CDR2 SQIVND, per germline (reference sequence). CDR3 size: 14 residues. Written as DNA, the CDR3 is TGTGCCAGTAGTATCATTCGGGAGAGCACTGAAGCTTTCTTT. Translated: CASSIIRESTEAFF.

The gene calls are TRBV11-3 and TRBJ1-6; the D is unclear. With 0 bases removed from V and 4 bases from J, the gap between germline ends came to 19 bases. Germline values: CDR1 SGHNT, CDR2 YENEEA. This CDR3 has 19 amino acids. The DNA for the CDR3 is TGTGCCAGCAGCTTAGAGGACGACTCCGTGATACAATATAATTCACCCCTCCACTTT. Residues: CASSLEDDSVIQYNSPLHF. The full variable domain, completed using reference TRBV11-3 and TRBJ1-6, is EAGVVQSPRYKIIEKKQPVAFWCNPISGHNTLYWYLQNLGQGPELLIRYENEEAVDDSQLPKDRFSAERLKGVDSTLKIQPAELGDSAVYLCASSLEDDSVIQYNSPLHFGNGTRLTVT.

This clonotype was seen a handful of times. The V gene is TRBV5-4, the J gene TRBJ1-5; D not certain. Trimming pared 1 base from V and 0 bases from J, leaving 11 bases between. This CDR3 has 16 residues. Germline CDR1 is SGHNT and CDR2 is YYREEE (reference sequence). The CDR3 loop reads CASSLMAEYSNQPQHF. The CDR3 region has the DNA TGTGCCAGCAGCTTGATGGCGGAATATAGCAATCAGCCCCAGCATTTT.

This clonotype was detected many times. The CDR3 nucleotides are TGTGCCAGTAAGGAGGGCGAACCCCTCCACTTT. Amino acids: CASKEGEPLHF. The V and J genes are TRBV19 and TRBJ1-6; unclear D gene. Germline CDR1 reads LNHDA; CDR2 reads SQIVND (reference sequence). V was cut by 7 bases and J by 12 bases, with 10 bases left in between. The CDR3 consists of 11 residues.

This clonotype was found many times. The gene calls are TRBV27 and TRBJ1-2, with unresolved D. Trimming removed 3 bases from V and 6 bases from J, with 11 bases in between. The CDR3 covers 13 residues. Germline V gene data show CDR1 as MNHEY and CDR2 as SMNVEV (reference sequence). CDR3 residues: CASSFTLRDGYTF. For the CDR3, the DNA is TGTGCCAGCAGTTTTACGCTTAGAGATGGCTACACCTTC.

This clonotype was observed at least ten times. The rearrangement links TRBV19 to TRBJ2-2; possibly TRBD1 for D (6 bases). The V gene's germline CDR1 is LNHDA and CDR2 SQIVND (reference sequence). V was cut by 5 bases and J by 2 bases, with 9 bases left in between. The CDR3 has 14 amino acids. The CDR3 nucleotides read TGTGCCAGTAGTCCGGACAGAAACACCGGGGAGCTGTTTTTT. Amino acids: CASSPDRNTGELFF.